This record looks at one T cell receptor beta chain sequence and its context. This sample stems from a study of blood T cell repertoires in COVID-19. In the authors' workflow: Nucleated cell number was recorded as an estimate derived from reference gene primer amplification. Method: immunoSEQ multiplex PCR; TCRdb's copy keeps in-frame clones and lacks some. The V and J calls and clone size come from that table; D and trimming were worked out from the DNA. Of some 220,000 clones in the sample, about 88% were seen once. The sample consisted of peripheral blood. This clonotype was sampled from a man aged 50 or older who had recovered from COVID-19.

The CDR3, as DNA: TGTGCCAGCAGCAAAAAGGGGGGGTCCCCCTACGAGCAGTACTTC. This sequence encodes CASSKKGGSPYEQYF. The chain uses TRBV27 and TRBJ2-7, with D maybe TRBD2 (7 bases). This CDR3 is 15 amino acids long. CDR1 is MNHEY and CDR2 is SMNVEV in the germline V gene (reference sequence). Trimming stripped 6 bases from V and 2 bases from J, with 17 bases between.